This record concerns one TCR beta chain sequence. Its antigen is unidentified. This sample also contains other DNA sequences that code for the same CDR3. Assay used: immunoSEQ multiplex PCR; TCRdb lists only in-frame clones, some missing. The sample contains some 1,700 clones, around 74% of which appear only once. This specimen comes from a study of chemoradiotherapy in HPV16-positive cancers. About the research overall: Functional T-cell assays on a couple of HPV16-positive patients' cells defined candidate HPV-specific clones and common TCR motifs.

V was clipped by 2 bases and J by 1 base, with 9 bases between them. Germline-derived CDR1 and CDR2 are SGHRS and YFSETQ. This CDR3 contains 14 residues. General study results and limits: Candidate HPV-specific clones and E7-related TCR motifs grew in tumor during treatment.

Repertoires were sampled repeatedly during chemoradiotherapy. The clonotype was recovered from a human donor with HPV-associated anogenital cancer. Sequences were derived from tumor tissue, sampled from a patient who underwent chemoradiotherapy. The genes are TRBV5-1 and TRBJ1-1, with D possibly matching TRBD1 (5 bases). The CDR3 DNA reads TGCGCCAGCAGCTTCGATGGGGGGAACACTGAAGCTTTCTTT. Amino acid sequence: CASSFDGGNTEAFF. Combining the CDR3 with reference TRBV5-1 and TRBJ1-1 gives the whole variable domain KAGVTQTPRYLIKTRGQQVTLSCSPISGHRSVSWYQQTPGQGLQFLFEYFSETQRNKGNFPGRFSGRQFSNSRSEMNVSTLELGDSALYLCASSFDGGNTEAFFGQGTRLTVV.